This T cell receptor beta chain was retrieved from a study of shared clonotypes between healthy human individuals. Replicate PCRs from sorted subsets contained roughly 200 ng DNA, which is 29,000 or so T cell genomes. Some clones are missing from TCRdb's copy, which holds only in-frame ones; the method was immunoSEQ multiplex PCR. The sample has 1,400,000 or so clones, just under 99% seen once. Naive CD45RA+ and memory CD45RA-negative subsets were split from CD4+ cells. Sequenced sample: naive CD4+ T cells sorted from blood. Subset reported: CD45RA+ positively selected. This receptor was taken from a man under 40 in good health.

CDR3 region: CASSESDGLQETQYF. The DNA for the CDR3 is TGCGCCAGCAGTGAGTCGGACGGGCTTCAAGAGACCCAGTACTTC. The genes are TRBV10-1 and TRBJ2-5; D is undetermined. Germline V CDR1 and CDR2: WNHNN, SYGVQD (reference sequence). This CDR3 is built from 15 residues. V lost 0 bases, J lost 2 bases, and 10 bases lay in between.